These 31 T cell receptor beta chains were all obtained from the same sample, sequenced in a study of CD8 T cells in ankylosing spondylitis. Antigen specificity for these receptors is unknown. Study observations and caveats: Apparently characteristic of ankylosing spondylitis blood was a TCR beta motif (about 8 highly homologous variants).

TCRdb called the 5' RACE reads again in MiXCR, with one record for every CDR3 protein. The data contain more than 500,000 distinct CDR3 sequences, about 5.7% of them singletons. Sequencing was performed on blood, either unsorted or a sorted T cell fraction (not recorded which). The receptors originated from a male donor with ankylosing spondylitis.

This clonotype has more than one count but fewer than ten. This chain connects TRBV28 to TRBJ2-7; 7 positions agree with TRBD1. The germline V gene encodes CDR1 MDHEN and CDR2 SYDVKM. This CDR3 spans 13 amino acids. The V segment lost 7 bases and the J segment 3 bases; nucleotides outside the gene matches: 6. In nucleotides, the CDR3 is TGTGCCAGCAATCTAGGGGGCATCTACGAGCAGTACTTC. This codes for CASNLGGIYEQYF.

In its sample, this clonotype was seen many times. This chain connects TRBV7-8 to TRBJ2-7; D might be TRBD1 (5 bases). CDR1 and CDR2 from the germline V gene are SGHVS and FQNEAQ. The CDR3 has 14 residues. Trimming stripped 3 bases from V and 2 bases from J, with 11 bases between. The CDR3 sequence is CASSLKGRAYEQYF. CDR3 in DNA: TGTGCCAGCAGCTTGAAGGGCAGGGCCTACGAGCAGTACTTC.

The table lists this clonotype with many counts. V and J are TRBV28 and TRBJ2-7; D is perhaps TRBD1 (7 bases). V was trimmed by 7 bases and J by 0 bases, leaving 16 bases between them. CDR3 length equals 15 residues. Germline CDR1 is MDHEN and CDR2 is SYDVKM. CDR3 nucleotide sequence: TGTGCCAGCACCCGACGGGGGACAGCCTCCTACGAGCAGTACTTC. Its protein product is CASTRRGTASYEQYF.

This clonotype was seen ten or more times. The chain joins TRBV7-9 to TRBJ1-1, with D perhaps TRBD1 (6 bases). CDR3 length: 14 residues. The germline CDR1 and CDR2 sequences are SEHNR and FQNEAQ (reference sequence). Trimming took off 6 bases at V and 4 bases at J, with 15 bases between the two ends. In DNA, the CDR3 is TGTGCCAGCAGTCTACAGGGTTTGGGCACTGAAGCTTTCTTT. Translation: CASSLQGLGTEAFF.

This clonotype has at least ten counts. The chain is built from TRBV4-3 and TRBJ1-1; D is unclear. Per germline, CDR1 LGHNA and CDR2 YSLEER. Trimming cost V 0 bases and J 5 bases, with 7 bases left between them. This CDR3 has 13 amino acids. This CDR3 is CASSQDLETEAFF. In DNA, the CDR3 is TGCGCCAGCAGCCAAGACCTGGAGACTGAAGCTTTCTTT.

This clonotype was recorded many times. J is TRBJ2-1 and V is TRBV10-3; D gene unclear. The V gene lost 3 bases and the J gene lost 6 bases, with 15 bases spanning the gap. The CDR3 has 15 residues. Germline CDR1 is ENHRY and CDR2 is SYGVKD. CDR3 region: CAISDRWGSTNEQFF. The CDR3 nucleotides are TGTGCCATCAGTGACCGGTGGGGATCCACCAATGAGCAGTTCTTC.

This clonotype occurred many times. This chain uses TRBV18 with TRBJ2-5, with 8 bases that match TRBD2. Germline-derived CDR1 and CDR2 are KGHSH and LQKENI. The CDR3 spans 14 residues. V lost 6 bases to trimming and J lost 2 bases; unmatched junction nucleotides: 5. The CDR3 nucleotides read TGTGCCAGCTCCCGGGGACTAGAACAAGAGACCCAGTACTTC. Protein sequence: CASSRGLEQETQYF.

The table lists this clonotype with a few counts. The chain links TRBV5-1 to TRBJ2-7, with D tentatively TRBD1 (6 bases). CDR3 size: 14 residues. Germline V gene lookup returns CDR1 SGHRS and CDR2 YFSETQ. With 6 bases removed from V and 0 bases from J, the gap between germline ends came to 13 bases. The CDR3 nucleotides are TGCGCCAGCAAGCGATGGGACAACTCCTACGAGCAGTACTTC. Amino acids: CASKRWDNSYEQYF.

This clonotype was observed many times. The chain uses TRBV29-1 and TRBJ2-2; 7 bases match TRBD1. Germline lookup yields CDR1 SQVTM and CDR2 ANQGSEA. CDR3 length: 13 amino acids. The V and J ends lost 7 bases and 2 bases, in that order; junction bases with no gene match: 4. CDR3 loop: CSGHRGNTGELFF. The CDR3 nucleotides read TGCAGCGGCCACAGGGGAAACACCGGGGAGCTGTTTTTT.

This clonotype was observed many times. The V gene is TRBV5-5, the J gene TRBJ1-1; TRBD1 aligns across 8 bases. The CDR3 spans 14 residues. The germline gives CDR1 SGHKS, CDR2 YYEKEE (reference sequence). V lost 1 base and J lost 7; bases outside the gene matches: 6. The CDR3 DNA reads TGTGCCAGCAGCTTGACAGGGGGGGCCATTGAAGCTTTCTTT. Its translation: CASSLTGGAIEAFF. The whole variable domain, remainder taken from reference TRBV5-5 and TRBJ1-1, is DAGVTQSPTHLIKTRGQQVTLRCSPISGHKSVSWYQQVLGQGPQFIFQYYEKEERGRGNFPDRFSARQFPNYSSELNVNALLLGDSALYLCASSLTGGAIEAFFGQGTRLTVV.

This chain uses TRBV11-2 with TRBJ2-3; 9 nucleotides line up with TRBD2. CDR1 is SGHAT, CDR2 FQNNGV, per germline. The CDR3 is made up of 18 amino acids. Trimming cost V 4 bases and J 3 bases; bases outside gene matches: 14. CDR3 in DNA: TGTGCCAGCAGCTCCCGCGCCTGGCGGGGGGGCCGGACAGATACGCAGTATTTT. It specifies CASSSRAWRGGRTDTQYF.

This clonotype was observed at least ten times. This chain uses TRBV6-5 with TRBJ2-5, with D possibly matching TRBD2 (5 bases). V dropped 4 bases and J dropped 5 bases, with 11 bases sitting between them. The germline gives CDR1 MNHEY, CDR2 SVGAGI. CDR3 length equals 13 residues. The CDR3 DNA follows: TGTGCCAGCAGTTTGTTAACGGGGGAGACCCAGTACTTC. It specifies CASSLLTGETQYF.

This clonotype was found a few times. The rearrangement joins TRBV28 to TRBJ2-7; TRBD1 matches at 10 bases. The CDR3 extends over 15 amino acids. Germline V CDR1 and CDR2: MDHEN, SYDVKM. With V trimmed by 4 bases and J by 5 bases, 8 bases remained unmatched. The CDR3 here is CASSYWTGGSNEQYF. CDR3 DNA: TGTGCCAGCAGTTACTGGACAGGGGGATCAAACGAGCAGTACTTC.

This clonotype has ten or more counts. The chain recombines TRBV10-3 with TRBJ1-2, with 7 nucleotides matching TRBD1. Germline loops: CDR1 ENHRY, CDR2 SYGVKD. V gave up 9 bases and J gave up 4 bases; unmatched junction bases: 11. The CDR3 runs 14 residues. CDR3 sequence reads: CAIRLTQGGYGYTF. As DNA, the CDR3 is TGTGCCATTCGACTAACTCAGGGGGGCTATGGCTACACCTTC.

The table lists this clonotype with many counts. The genes are TRBV27 and TRBJ1-4, with D uncertain. V shed 3 bases and J shed 8 bases, with 10 bases lying between them. Germline CDR1 is MNHEY and CDR2 is SMNVEV (reference sequence). The CDR3 length is 13 residues. The CDR3, as DNA: TGTGCCAGCAGTTTTGGTACGGGGGAAAAACTGTTTTTT. Its translation: CASSFGTGEKLFF.

This clonotype has a count of ten or more. This chain uses TRBV28 with TRBJ2-7, with 7 bases fitting TRBD2. Germline V CDR1 and CDR2: MDHEN, SYDVKM. This CDR3 is 14 amino acids long. Trimming cost V 0 bases and J 3 bases; bases outside gene matches: 2. The CDR3 sequence is CASSLWGTIYEQYF. In DNA, the CDR3 is TGTGCCAGCAGTTTATGGGGGACTATCTACGAGCAGTACTTC.

The CDR3 coding sequence is TGTGCCAGCAGTTGGAGCGAGCGGGAGAGGGGGGAGACCCAGTACTTC. It specifies CASSWSERERGETQYF. This chain connects TRBV12-3 or TRBV12-4 to TRBJ2-5, with TRBD2 matching over 8 bases. V was clipped by 4 bases and J by 5 bases; unmatched bases: 12. CDR3 length: 16 residues.

This clonotype was observed at least ten times. The chain couples TRBV7-2 to TRBJ2-3; no clear D gene. Deletions cut 3 bases from V and 0 bases from J, with 4 bases between. Germline V lookup: CDR1 SGHTA, CDR2 FQGNSA. This CDR3 contains 13 residues. CDR3 nucleotide sequence: TGTGCCAGCAGCTTTCCTAGCACAGATACGCAGTATTTT. Residues: CASSFPSTDTQYF.

In this sample, this clonotype turned up many times. The V gene is TRBV24-1, the J gene TRBJ1-5, with no clear D. CDR1 KGHDR and CDR2 SFDVKD come from the germline V gene. The CDR3 length is 12 residues. V was trimmed by 6 bases and J by 7 bases, leaving 9 bases between them. CDR3 in amino acids: CATSYSGQPQHF. The DNA of the CDR3 is TGTGCCACCAGTTACAGTGGGCAGCCCCAGCATTTT.

This clonotype has ten or more counts. V usage is TRBV20-1 and J usage is TRBJ2-3; D may be TRBD2 (5 bases). This CDR3 comprises 16 residues. V lost 3 bases and J 2 bases, leaving 18 bases between the germline ends. Germline loops: CDR1 DFQATT, CDR2 SNEGSKA (reference sequence). In nucleotides, the CDR3 is TGCAGTGCTAGCGCTTTAGCGATCCTATCCACAGATACGCAGTATTTT. The encoded protein is CSASALAILSTDTQYF.

The V and J genes are TRBV27 and TRBJ2-7; TRBD2 matches 7 bases. The length of the CDR3 is 16 residues. The germline V gene has CDR1 MNHEY and CDR2 SMNVEV (reference sequence). The junction had 11 bases not matched to a gene; V was cut back by 2 bases and J by 4 bases. CDR3 residues: CASSLRRGREGYEQYF. As DNA, the CDR3 is TGTGCCAGCAGTTTACGTCGGGGCAGGGAGGGGTACGAGCAGTACTTC.

This clonotype was found many times. The gene calls are TRBV7-2 and TRBJ2-1; D could derive from TRBD1 or TRBD2 (5 bases each). The CDR3 is 12 amino acids. Germline CDR1 SGHTA, CDR2 FQGNSA. Trimming took off 1 base at V and 14 bases at J, with 12 bases between the two ends. The CDR3 nucleotides read TGTGCCAGCAGCTTAGAATGGGACGAAAAGTTCTTC. Residues: CASSLEWDEKFF.

Many counts were recorded for this clonotype. CDR3 sequence (DNA): TGCAGCGCAGGGACTAGATTTCCCTACGAGCAGTACTTC. This codes for CSAGTRFPYEQYF. The rearrangement uses TRBV29-1 and TRBJ2-7; 8 bases map to TRBD2. Trimming at V came to 7 bases and at J to 2 bases, leaving 7 bases not matched to a gene. This CDR3 comprises 13 residues. Germline V lookup: CDR1 SQVTM, CDR2 ANQGSEA.

In its sample, this clonotype was seen a few times. The rearrangement joins TRBV7-3 to TRBJ2-1; 10 positions match TRBD2. The germline gives CDR1 SGHTA, CDR2 FQGTGA. The CDR3 contains 14 residues. Losses at the gene ends were 5 bases for V and 9 bases for J; bases not matched to a gene: 7. CDR3 nucleotides: TGTGCCAGCAGCCGAAGCGGGGGGGTGCTTGAGCAGTTCTTC. Its translation is CASSRSGGVLEQFF. Combining the CDR3 with reference TRBV7-3 and TRBJ2-1 gives the whole variable domain GAGVSQTPSNKVTEKGKYVELRCDPISGHTALYWYRQSLGQGPEFLIYFQGTGAADDSGLPNDRFFAVRPEGSVSTLKIQRTERGDSAVYLCASSRSGGVLEQFFGPGTRLTVL.

This clonotype showed up many times. This chain links TRBV4-2 with TRBJ2-7; D unclear. Trimming removed 0 bases at V and 4 bases at J, with 16 bases between. CDR3 length: 16 amino acids. Germline CDR1 is LGHNA and CDR2 is YNFKEQ. CDR3 DNA sequence: TGTGCCAGCAGCCAAGATAACACTCTGGATGGGTACGAGCAGTACTTC. Translating it yields CASSQDNTLDGYEQYF.

The chain carries TRBV19 and TRBJ2-3; the D call may be TRBD1 or TRBD2 (5 bases each). Trimming stripped 4 bases from V and 4 bases from J, with 15 bases between. The CDR3 has 15 amino acids. Germline CDR1 is LNHDA and CDR2 is SQIVND (reference sequence). The CDR3 region is CASSNGGIVADTQYF. The CDR3 DNA follows: TGTGCCAGTAGTAATGGGGGAATAGTTGCAGATACGCAGTATTTT.

This clonotype was seen ten or more times. The chain links TRBV5-5 to TRBJ2-5; D is unclear. Trimming stripped 1 base from V and 10 bases from J, with 8 bases between. The V gene's germline CDR1 is SGHKS and CDR2 YYEKEE (reference sequence). The CDR3 runs to 11 residues. The CDR3 reads CASSLTAIQYF. DNA of the CDR3: TGTGCCAGCAGCTTGACAGCAATCCAGTACTTC.

This clonotype showed up many times. The rearrangement links TRBV5-1 to TRBJ2-7; a weak D match, TRBD2 (6 bases). Germline CDR1 reads SGHRS; CDR2 reads YFSETQ. V was trimmed by 7 bases and J by 0 bases, leaving 17 bases between them. There are 15 residues in the CDR3. CDR3 amino acids: CASGLPGVSSYEQYF. In nucleotides, the CDR3 is TGCGCCAGCGGATTACCGGGGGTTAGCTCCTACGAGCAGTACTTC.

The chain recombines TRBV5-1 with TRBJ2-2, with D possibly TRBD1 on 6 matching bases. The CDR3 sequence is 15 residues long. Trimming shortened V by 5 bases and J by 2 bases, and 13 bases separated the two germline ends. Germline assignment: CDR1 SGHRS and CDR2 YFSETQ. For the CDR3, the DNA is TGCGCCAGCAGGGACAGTCCCCCAAACACCGGGGAGCTGTTTTTT. Its translation is CASRDSPPNTGELFF.

This clonotype was seen repeatedly, ten times or more. This chain joins TRBV5-1 and TRBJ2-3; tentative D call: TRBD2 (7 bases). The CDR3 contains 16 residues. Trimming shortened V by 0 bases and J by 5 bases, and 16 bases separated the two germline ends. Germline V gene lookup returns CDR1 SGHRS and CDR2 YFSETQ. The DNA for the CDR3 is TGCGCCAGCAGCTTGGCCATCTGGGGGGGCAGAGATACGCAGTATTTT. Translated, it gives CASSLAIWGGRDTQYF. The whole variable domain, remainder taken from reference TRBV5-1 and TRBJ2-3, is KAGVTQTPRYLIKTRGQQVTLSCSPISGHRSVSWYQQTPGQGLQFLFEYFSETQRNKGNFPGRFSGRQFSNSRSEMNVSTLELGDSALYLCASSLAIWGGRDTQYFGPGTRLTVL.

The chain has TRBV5-1 and TRBJ2-3; D is possibly TRBD2 (5 bases). The length of the CDR3 is 14 residues. V was trimmed by 0 bases and J by 4 bases, leaving 9 bases between them. The germline CDR1 and CDR2 sequences are SGHRS and YFSETQ. CDR3 nucleotides: TGCGCCAGCAGCTTGGGGGGAGCGCCAGATACGCAGTATTTT. Translation gives CASSLGGAPDTQYF.